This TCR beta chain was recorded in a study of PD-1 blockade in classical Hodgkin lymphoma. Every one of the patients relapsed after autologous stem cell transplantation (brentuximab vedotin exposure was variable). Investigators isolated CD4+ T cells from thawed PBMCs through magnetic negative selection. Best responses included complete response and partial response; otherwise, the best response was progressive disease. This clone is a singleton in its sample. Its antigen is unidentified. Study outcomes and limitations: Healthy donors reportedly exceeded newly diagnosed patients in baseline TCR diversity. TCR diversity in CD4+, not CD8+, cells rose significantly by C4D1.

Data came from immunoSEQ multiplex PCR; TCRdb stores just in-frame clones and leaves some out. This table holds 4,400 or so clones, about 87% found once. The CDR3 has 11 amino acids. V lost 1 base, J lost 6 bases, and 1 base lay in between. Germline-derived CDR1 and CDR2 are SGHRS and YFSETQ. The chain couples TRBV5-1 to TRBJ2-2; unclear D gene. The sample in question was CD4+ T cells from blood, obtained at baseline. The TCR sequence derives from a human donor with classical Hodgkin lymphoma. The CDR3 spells CASSLSGELFF. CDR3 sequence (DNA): TGCGCCAGCAGCTTGTCCGGGGAGCTGTTTTTT.